The source of this T cell receptor beta chain is a study of identifying expanded T cells in peripheral blood. The table came from immunoSEQ multiplex PCR; TCRdb's copy has only in-frame clones and leaves some out. The table includes 60,000 to 80,000 clones, 90% detected once. CDR1 is MNHNY and CDR2 is SVGAGI in the germline V gene (reference sequence). CDR3 length: 14 amino acids. Trimming removed 1 base from V and 8 bases from J, with 11 bases in between. Points on this clone: Its antigen is as yet unknown.

Collection occurred without any documented infections or immune events in donors. Study-wide results and caveats: Across healthy donors, higher total template counts meant significantly greater approximately 2-week count variance. Over around two and four weeks, about 15 and 19 clones changed, versus 1.2 between replicates.

This chain uses TRBV6-6 with TRBJ1-4; a possible D gene is TRBD1 (5 bases). The TCR originated in a person aged 18-70 years in good health. Sequencing was done on a sample of blood. CDR3 nucleotides: TGTGCCAGCAGTTACTGGCAGGGAGGAGAAAAACTGTTTTTT. Its translation is CASSYWQGGEKLFF.